This T cell receptor (beta chain) was retrieved from a study of CD8 T cells in Susac syndrome. CDR1 is SGHNT, CDR2 YYREEE, per germline (reference sequence). There are 12 residues in the CDR3. Trimming cost V 5 bases and J 3 bases, with 8 bases left between them. RNA amounts of roughly 0.45 to 1 ug underwent reverse transcription with random hexamers. By means of immunoSEQ multiplex PCR, TCR beta CDR3 spanning 54 Vbeta and 13 Jbeta underwent amplification. TCRdb used MiXCR to reprocess the immunoSEQ multiplex PCR reads, holding one entry per CDR3 protein. This table has about 140,000 distinct CDR3 sequences, around 93% appearing once.

Sequencing used CD4+ T cells from PBMCs. The genes are TRBV5-4 and TRBJ1-1, with D possibly matching TRBD1 (5 bases). The TCR was taken from a human donor with Susac syndrome. CDR3 sequence reads: CASRLGDTEAFF. As DNA, the CDR3 is TGTGCCAGCAGGTTAGGGGACACTGAAGCTTTCTTT.